These 9 T cell receptor beta chains originate from one sample sequenced in a study of PD-L1 blockade in urothelial cancer. The time point is: pretreatment peripheral blood. Generated by immunoSEQ multiplex PCR, the TCRdb table keeps only in-frame clones and is missing some. The sample carries some 40,000 clones, roughly 90% recorded once. Source: PBMCs, taken around atezolizumab (anti-PD-L1) treatment. The receptors shown here come from a donor aged 40 or over with urothelial cancer.

The rearrangement uses TRBV27 and TRBJ2-7, with 8 bases aligning to TRBD1. The length of the CDR3 is 18 residues. Germline V CDR1 and CDR2: MNHEY, SMNVEV (reference sequence). J gave up 4 bases and V 5 bases, and 19 bases lay outside the gene matches. The CDR3 spells CASSPPTTSRGRIYEQYF. CDR3 DNA sequence: TGTGCCAGCAGTCCGCCCACCACCTCCAGGGGGCGTATTTACGAGCAGTACTTC.

There are a few counts of this clone. Other DNA sequences of this sample code for an identical CDR3. The V call is TRBV7-9, the J call TRBJ1-2; unclear D gene. CDR3 size: 14 residues. Germline loops: CDR1 SEHNR, CDR2 FQNEAQ (reference sequence). Trimming left V 1 base short and J 4 bases short, with 10 bases between. The CDR3 DNA follows: TGTGCCAGCAGCTTAGGGACTGTGGGCTATGGCTACACCTTC. Translation: CASSLGTVGYGYTF.

The V gene is TRBV7-9, the J gene TRBJ2-5, with 8 bases lining up with TRBD1. CDR1 and CDR2 (germline): SEHNR, FQNEAQ (reference sequence). The V gene end was trimmed by 1 base and the J gene end by 7 bases; junction bases not matched to a gene: 5. The CDR3 runs to 14 residues. For the CDR3, the DNA is TGTGCCAGCAGCTTAGGCGGACAGGGCTCGACCCAGTACTTC. Protein product: CASSLGGQGSTQYF.

The V and J genes are TRBV6-1 and TRBJ1-5, with TRBD1 matching over 8 bases. The V and J ends lost 8 bases and 5 bases, in that order; junction bases with no gene match: 11. In germline, CDR1 is MNHNS, CDR2 SASEGT. The CDR3 runs 15 residues. The CDR3 region has the DNA TGTGCCAGCGCGGTCAGGGGGACAGGCTATCAGCCCCAGCATTTT. This encodes CASAVRGTGYQPQHF.

The rearrangement joins TRBV19 to TRBJ2-7, with 9 nucleotides matching TRBD2. Germline lookup yields CDR1 LNHDA and CDR2 SQIVND (reference sequence). V was clipped by 6 bases and J by 2 bases; unmatched bases: 8. This CDR3 contains 15 residues. This CDR3 reads CASRFSGRPPYEQYF. CDR3 DNA: TGTGCCAGTAGGTTCAGCGGGAGGCCCCCCTACGAGCAGTACTTC.

The chain recombines TRBV7-9 with TRBJ1-1; tentative D call: TRBD1 (6 bases). This CDR3 region has 15 residues. The V end lost 1 base, the J end lost 1 base, and 10 bases lay between the germline ends. Germline loops: CDR1 SEHNR, CDR2 FQNEAQ (reference sequence). The CDR3 reads CASSLVGTPNTEAFF. The CDR3 DNA follows: TGTGCCAGCAGCTTAGTTGGGACACCGAACACTGAAGCTTTCTTT.

Note on this clone: One end of the junction fails to match germline, which may point to a read error. The chain combines TRBV7-2 with TRBJ2-1, with 7 positions matching TRBD1. The CDR3 covers 15 residues. Looked up from germline, CDR1 is SGHTA and CDR2 is FQGNSA. CDR3 in DNA: TGTGCCAGCCGCTTTGGGACAGCCTCCTACAATGAGCAGTTCTTC. Amino acid sequence: CASRFGTASYNEQFF.

This clone has just one count. The chain joins TRBV18 to TRBJ2-3; TRBD2 aligns across 8 bases. Germline CDR1 KGHSH, CDR2 LQKENI. The CDR3 contains 16 residues. J gave up 4 bases and V 0 bases, and 6 bases lay outside the gene matches. In DNA form, the CDR3 reads TGTGCCAGCTCACCACCGGGCACGGGGGGGGCAGATACGCAGTATTTT. It translates to CASSPPGTGGADTQYF.

This rearrangement joins TRBV4-3 to TRBJ2-1; 7 positions match TRBD2. Germline lookup yields CDR1 LGHNA and CDR2 YSLEER. Trimming took 0 bases from V and 2 from J; bases not matched to a gene: 7. This CDR3 spans 17 amino acids. CDR3 coding DNA: TGCGCCAGCAGCCAAGATCTTCGGGCGGGAGCCTACAATGAGCAGTTCTTC. Translated, it gives CASSQDLRAGAYNEQFF.